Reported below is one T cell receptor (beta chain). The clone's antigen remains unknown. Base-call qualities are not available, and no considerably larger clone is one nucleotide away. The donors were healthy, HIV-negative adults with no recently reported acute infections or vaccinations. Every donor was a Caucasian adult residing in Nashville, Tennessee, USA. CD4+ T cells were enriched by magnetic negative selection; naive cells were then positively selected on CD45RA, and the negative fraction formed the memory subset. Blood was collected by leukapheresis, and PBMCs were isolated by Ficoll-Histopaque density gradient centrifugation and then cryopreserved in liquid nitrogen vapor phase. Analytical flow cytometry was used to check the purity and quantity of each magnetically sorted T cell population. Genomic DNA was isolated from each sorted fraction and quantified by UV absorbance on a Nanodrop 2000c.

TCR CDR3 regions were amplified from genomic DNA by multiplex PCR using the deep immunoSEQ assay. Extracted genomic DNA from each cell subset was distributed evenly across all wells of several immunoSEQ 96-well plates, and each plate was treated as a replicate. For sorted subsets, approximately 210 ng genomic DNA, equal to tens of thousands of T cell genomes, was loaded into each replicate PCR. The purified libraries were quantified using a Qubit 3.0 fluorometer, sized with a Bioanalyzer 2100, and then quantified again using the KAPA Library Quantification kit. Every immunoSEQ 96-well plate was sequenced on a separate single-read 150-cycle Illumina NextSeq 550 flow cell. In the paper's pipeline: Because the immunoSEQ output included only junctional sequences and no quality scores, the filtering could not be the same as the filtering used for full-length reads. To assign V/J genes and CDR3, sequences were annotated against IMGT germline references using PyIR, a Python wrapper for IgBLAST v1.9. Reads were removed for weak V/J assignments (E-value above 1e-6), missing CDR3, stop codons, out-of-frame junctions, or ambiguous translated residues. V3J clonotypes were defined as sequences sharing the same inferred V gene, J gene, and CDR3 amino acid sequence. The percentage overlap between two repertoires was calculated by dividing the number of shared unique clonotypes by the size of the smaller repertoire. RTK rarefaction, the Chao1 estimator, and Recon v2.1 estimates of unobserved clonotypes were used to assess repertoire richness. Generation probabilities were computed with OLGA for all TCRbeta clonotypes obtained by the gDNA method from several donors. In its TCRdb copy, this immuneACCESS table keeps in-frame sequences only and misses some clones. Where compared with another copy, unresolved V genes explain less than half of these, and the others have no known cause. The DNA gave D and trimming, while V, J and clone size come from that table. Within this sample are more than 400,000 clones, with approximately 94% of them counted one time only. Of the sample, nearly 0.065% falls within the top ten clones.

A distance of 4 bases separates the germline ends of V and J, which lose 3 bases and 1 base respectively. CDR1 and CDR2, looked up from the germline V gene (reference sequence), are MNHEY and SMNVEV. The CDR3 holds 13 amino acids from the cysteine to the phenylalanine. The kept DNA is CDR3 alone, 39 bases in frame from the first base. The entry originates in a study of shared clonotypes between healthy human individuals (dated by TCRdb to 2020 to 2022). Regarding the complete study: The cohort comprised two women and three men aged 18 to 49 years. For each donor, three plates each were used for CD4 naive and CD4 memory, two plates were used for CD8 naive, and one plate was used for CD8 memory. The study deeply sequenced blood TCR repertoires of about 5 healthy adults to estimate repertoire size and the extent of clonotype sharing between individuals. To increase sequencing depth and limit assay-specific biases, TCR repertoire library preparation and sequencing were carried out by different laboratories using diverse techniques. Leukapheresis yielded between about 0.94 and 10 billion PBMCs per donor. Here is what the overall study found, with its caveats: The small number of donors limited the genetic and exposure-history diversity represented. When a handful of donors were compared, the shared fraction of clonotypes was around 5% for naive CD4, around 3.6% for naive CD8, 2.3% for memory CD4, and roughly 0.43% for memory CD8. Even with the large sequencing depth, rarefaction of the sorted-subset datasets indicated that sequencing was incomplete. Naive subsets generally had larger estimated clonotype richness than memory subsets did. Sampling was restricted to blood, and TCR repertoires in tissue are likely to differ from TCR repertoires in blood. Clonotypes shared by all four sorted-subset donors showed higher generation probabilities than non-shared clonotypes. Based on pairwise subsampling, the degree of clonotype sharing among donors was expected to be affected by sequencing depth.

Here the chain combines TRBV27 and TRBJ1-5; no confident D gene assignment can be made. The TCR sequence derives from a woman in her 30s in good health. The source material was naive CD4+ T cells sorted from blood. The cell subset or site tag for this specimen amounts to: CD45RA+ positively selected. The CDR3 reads CASSFKSNQPQHF. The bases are TGTGCCAGCAGTTTTAAAAGCAATCAGCCCCAGCATTTT.